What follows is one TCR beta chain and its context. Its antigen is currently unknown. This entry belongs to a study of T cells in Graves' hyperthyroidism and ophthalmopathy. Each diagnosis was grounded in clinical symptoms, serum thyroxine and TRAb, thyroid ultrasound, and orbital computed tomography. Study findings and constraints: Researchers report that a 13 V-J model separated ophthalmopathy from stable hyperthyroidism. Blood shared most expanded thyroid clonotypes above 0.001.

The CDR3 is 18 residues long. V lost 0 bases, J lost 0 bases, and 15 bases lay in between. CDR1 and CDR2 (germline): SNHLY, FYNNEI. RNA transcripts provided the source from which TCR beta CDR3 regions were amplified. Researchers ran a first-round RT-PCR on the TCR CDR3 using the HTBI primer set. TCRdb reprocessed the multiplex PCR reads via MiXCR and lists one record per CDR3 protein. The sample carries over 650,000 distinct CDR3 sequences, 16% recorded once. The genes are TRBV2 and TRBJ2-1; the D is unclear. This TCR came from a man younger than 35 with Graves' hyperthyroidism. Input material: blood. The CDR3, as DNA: TGTGCCAGCAGTGAAGCGCTTTCGGGTGAGCTCTCCTACAATGAGCAGTTCTTC. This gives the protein CASSEALSGELSYNEQFF.